The subject of this entry is one T cell receptor beta chain. Its antigen is as yet unknown. This sample was included in a study of regulatory T cells in long-lasting Graves disease. Study-wide results and limits: There was favoring of TRBV28, TRBJ1-2 and TRBJ2-5 in persistent disease.

Specified time point: newly diagnosed GD, antithyroid drugs for less than 3 months. From RNA extracted from PBMCs, the TCR library was made. Looked up from germline, CDR1 is LNHDA and CDR2 is SQIVND (reference sequence). Trimming stripped 5 bases from V and 1 base from J, with 20 bases between. There are 17 residues in the CDR3. Construction of the TCR beta libraries employed iRepertoire HTBI primers in conjunction with Arm-PCR of CDR3 regions. TCRdb re-called the multiplex PCR reads with MiXCR, one entry per CDR3 protein. This table holds about 350,000 distinct CDR3 sequences, around 17% found once. Another study also made use of these data, one on T cells in Graves' hyperthyroidism and ophthalmopathy.

The sequencing used peripheral blood mononuclear cells (PBMCs), collected at new diagnosis, from a patient treated with antithyroid drugs. The clonotype comes from a man aged 35 to 55 with Graves disease. The chain has TRBV19 and TRBJ1-2; D perhaps matches TRBD1 (6 bases). This CDR3 reads CASSLRGQLVFNYGYTF. CDR3 nucleotide sequence: TGTGCCAGTAGTTTACGCGGACAGCTAGTGTTTAACTATGGCTACACCTTC.